Listed here are 25 T cell receptor beta chains from one sample, sequenced in a study of CD8+CD57+ T cells in acquired aplastic anemia. All patients picked for sequencing had shown, by flow cytometry, an expansion of CD8+CD57+ cells. According to the study, genomic DNA was the template for TCR beta VDJ and CDR3 profiling. Via MiXCR, TCRdb re-called the reads, giving one row per CDR3 protein. This repertoire shows 190,000 or so distinct CDR3 sequences, roughly 50% found once; its top ten account for about 1.7%. The sample was sorted CD4+, CD8+, or CD8+CD57+ T cells (not recorded which) from PBMCs. The receptors here all came from a human donor with aplastic anemia.

V and J are TRBV5-1 and TRBJ1-2, with D perhaps TRBD1 (6 bases). Trimming shortened V by 2 bases and J by 6 bases, and 11 bases separated the two germline ends. Germline CDR1 and CDR2: SGHRS and YFSETQ. This CDR3 is built from 13 residues. The CDR3 is CASSFTQGNGYTF. Here the CDR3 DNA reads TGCGCCAGCAGCTTTACGCAGGGGAATGGCTACACCTTC.

This clonotype was observed a few times. One junction end does not reproduce the germline sequence, and a read error may be involved. CDR3 bases: TGTGCCAGCAGCGTAGAAGGGGACACATACAATGAACAGTTCTTC. Protein product: CASSVEGDTYNEQFF. V gene TRBV9 combines with J gene TRBJ2-1, with D possibly being TRBD1 (6 bases). The germline CDR1 and CDR2 sequences are SGDLS and YYNGEE. The CDR3 has 15 amino acids.

The chain carries TRBV15 and TRBJ2-5, with 7 bases identical to TRBD1. Germline CDR1 reads LNHNV; CDR2 reads YYDKDF (reference sequence). The CDR3 contains 14 residues. V was clipped by 5 bases and J by 4 bases; unmatched bases: 7. The CDR3 here is CATSPRQGSETQYF. CDR3 nucleotides: TGTGCCACCAGCCCCAGACAGGGATCAGAGACCCAGTACTTC.

The chain employs TRBV5-1 and TRBJ1-4; a weak D match, TRBD1 (6 bases). Trimming took off 4 bases at V and 2 bases at J, with 12 bases between the two ends. This CDR3 region has 15 residues. The germline V gene has CDR1 SGHRS and CDR2 YFSETQ. CDR3: CASSLRGVTNEKLFF. The CDR3 DNA follows: TGCGCCAGCAGCCTCAGGGGTGTGACTAATGAAAAACTGTTTTTT.

By share of the sample, this clonotype is medium-sized. This CDR3 reads CASKSTGGGNQPQHF. In DNA form, the CDR3 reads TGTGCCAGCAAATCGACAGGGGGCGGCAATCAGCCCCAGCATTTT. The chain has TRBV2 and TRBJ1-5, with 10 nucleotides matching TRBD1. Germline-derived CDR1 and CDR2 are SNHLY and FYNNEI. J lost 2 bases, V lost 7 bases, and 5 bases had no gene match. The CDR3 covers 15 residues. Looking up the rest from reference TRBV2 and TRBJ1-5 gives the full variable domain: EPEVTQTPSHQVTQMGQEVILRCVPISNHLYFYWYRQILGQKVEFLVSFYNNEISEKSEIFDDQFSVERPDGSNFTLKIRSTKLEDSAMYFCASKSTGGGNQPQHFGDGTRLSIL.

This clonotype was seen repeatedly, ten times or more. The chain combines TRBV12-3 or TRBV12-4 with TRBJ1-6, with D unresolved. The CDR3 contains 12 residues. V shed 0 bases and J shed 10 bases, with 4 bases lying between them. The DNA for the CDR3 is TGTGCCAGCAGTTTAGCGCGGTCACCCCTCCACTTT. Amino acid sequence: CASSLARSPLHF.

V and J are TRBV10-3 and TRBJ2-7; TRBD1 is a possible D gene (7 bases). Trimming pared 2 bases from V and 6 bases from J, leaving 17 bases between. Germline assignment: CDR1 ENHRY and CDR2 SYGVKD. The CDR3 totals 15 residues. The CDR3 spells CAISEMTGRSIEQYF. CDR3 DNA sequence: TGTGCCATCAGTGAGATGACAGGGAGGTCTATCGAGCAGTACTTC.

The rearrangement links TRBV7-8 to TRBJ2-1; D uncertain. Germline V gene data show CDR1 as SGHVS and CDR2 as FQNEAQ. V lost 0 bases and J 2 bases, leaving 8 bases between the germline ends. The CDR3 length is 15 residues. The DNA of the CDR3 is TGTGCCAGCAGCTTAGCGATTGAAACCTACAATGAGCAGTTCTTC. Protein: CASSLAIETYNEQFF. Variable domain in full (rest from reference TRBV7-8 and TRBJ2-1): GAGVSQSPRYKVAKRGQDVALRCDPISGHVSLFWYQQALGQGPEFLTYFQNEAQLDKSGLPSDRFFAERPEGSVSTLKIQRTQQEDSAVYLCASSLAIETYNEQFFGPGTRLTVL.

The chain employs TRBV10-3 and TRBJ1-2; 8 bases are a match to TRBD1. Germline V gene sequence: CDR1 ENHRY, CDR2 SYGVKD. V lost 4 bases and J lost 2; bases outside the gene matches: 9. This CDR3 comprises 16 residues. Written as DNA, the CDR3 is TGTGCCATCAGTGCCTCGGACAGGGATATAAACTATGGCTACACCTTC. The encoded protein is CAISASDRDINYGYTF.

The chain recombines TRBV27 with TRBJ2-1, with a possible D match to TRBD1 (6 bases). The V end was cut by 5 bases, the J end by 7 bases, with 21 bases between. Per germline, CDR1 MNHEY and CDR2 SMNVEV (reference sequence). The CDR3 loop spans 16 amino acids. The CDR3 sequence: CASSPRLTLRGNEQFF. The CDR3 DNA sequence: TGTGCCAGCAGTCCTCGACTAACGTTGAGGGGGAATGAGCAGTTCTTC.

This clonotype was found many times. The chain uses TRBV7-9 and TRBJ1-2; possible D gene TRBD1, 5 bases. The CDR3 totals 13 residues. The germline V gene encodes CDR1 SEHNR and CDR2 FQNEAQ (reference sequence). V lost 5 bases and J 3 bases, leaving 10 bases between the germline ends. The CDR3 coding sequence is TGTGCCAGCAGCCCTGCCAGGGACTATGGCTACACCTTC. It specifies CASSPARDYGYTF.

This chain links TRBV7-8 with TRBJ2-3; D not resolved. This CDR3 is 14 amino acids long. The ends were cut back, 6 bases at V and 2 bases at J, with 12 bases in the middle. The germline V gene has CDR1 SGHVS and CDR2 FQNEAQ. Here the CDR3 reads CASSSQYPTDTQYF. CDR3 DNA: TGTGCCAGCAGTTCTCAATACCCCACAGATACGCAGTATTTT.

This clonotype was observed a handful of times. Sequence at one end of the junction differs from germline and may be a read error. This chain links TRBV29-1 with TRBJ2-2, with a weak D call TRBD2 (7 bases). This CDR3 contains 14 residues. The germline gives CDR1 SQVTM, CDR2 ANQGSEA. CDR3 sequence (DNA): TGCAGCGTCGGGGGGCAGGCGGTAACCGGGGAGCCGTTTTTT. Encoded protein: CSVGGQAVTGEPFF.

This clonotype was seen a handful of times. An end of the junction does not agree with germline; a read error may underlie this. The chain carries TRBV2 and TRBJ1-6; 12 bases line up with TRBD1. This CDR3 comprises 11 residues. Germline CDR1 and CDR2: SNHLY and FYNNEI. CDR3 protein: CASSEGQGARF. For the CDR3, the DNA is TGTGCCAGCAGTGAGGGACAGGGGGCGCGCTTT.

The CDR3 sequence is CASSFWQGGGNTEAFF. The CDR3 region has the DNA TGTGCCAGCAGCTTTTGGCAGGGAGGCGGGAACACTGAAGCTTTCTTT. The V and J genes are TRBV11-2 and TRBJ1-1; D perhaps matches TRBD1 (5 bases). CDR1 and CDR2 from the germline V gene are SGHAT and FQNNGV. V was shortened by 3 bases and J by 1 base, with 15 bases between the two germline ends. The CDR3 contains 16 residues.

On this clonotype itself: One junction end does not reproduce the germline sequence, and a read error may be involved. The rearrangement joins TRBV2 to TRBJ2-7, with 8 bases matching TRBD2. Germline V gives CDR1 SNHLY, CDR2 FYNNEI. This CDR3 is built from 15 residues. The CDR3 region is CASSLDPGGNYEQYF. Here the CDR3 DNA reads TGCGCCAGCAGCTTGGATCCGGGGGGGAACTACGAGCAGTACTTC.

In its sample, this clonotype was seen many times. This sequence joins TRBV7-2 and TRBJ1-1; tentatively, D is TRBD1 (5 bases). The CDR3 runs to 13 residues. Germline CDR1 reads SGHTA; CDR2 reads FQGNSA. Deletions cut 5 bases from V and 1 base from J, with 8 bases between. This CDR3 reads CASSRGQNTEAFF. The CDR3 DNA sequence: TGTGCCAGCAGCCGCGGACAGAACACTGAAGCTTTCTTT. Combining the CDR3 with reference TRBV7-2 and TRBJ1-1 gives the whole variable domain GAGVSQSPSNKVTEKGKDVELRCDPISGHTALYWYRQSLGQGLEFLIYFQGNSAPDKSGLPSDRFSAERTGGSVSTLTIQRTQQEDSAVYLCASSRGQNTEAFFGQGTRLTVV.

This clonotype was counted once. The chain joins TRBV20-1 to TRBJ1-4; no clear D. The V gene's germline CDR1 is DFQATT and CDR2 SNEGSKA (reference sequence). The length of the CDR3 is 11 residues. The V end was cut by 3 bases, the J end by 2 bases, with 1 base between. CDR3 DNA: TGCAGTGCTAGGACTAATGAAAAACTGTTTTTT. Its protein product is CSARTNEKLFF.

This clonotype occurred a few times. The chain combines TRBV5-1 with TRBJ1-2; D possibly corresponds to TRBD1 (6 bases). Germline V gene lookup returns CDR1 SGHRS and CDR2 YFSETQ. The CDR3 is 15 residues long. Trimming took 2 bases from V and 5 from J, leaving 16 bases between them. The CDR3 loop reads CASSLGRGFDYGYTF. DNA of the CDR3: TGCGCCAGCAGCTTAGGTAGGGGGTTCGATTATGGCTACACCTTC.

This clonotype was recorded at least ten times. V usage is TRBV4-3 and J usage is TRBJ2-6, with 7 positions matching TRBD1. The CDR3 has 18 amino acids. Germline CDR1 is LGHNA and CDR2 is YSLEER. With V trimmed by 0 bases and J by 0 bases, 5 bases remained unmatched. The CDR3 region has the DNA TGCGCCAGCAGCCAAGAAGGGGGCTTCAGCTCTGGGGCCAACGTCCTGACTTTC. Translating it yields CASSQEGGFSSGANVLTF.

Worth noting for this clonotype: Without the conserved terminal phenylalanine or tryptophan, this CDR3 likely stems from a read error. This chain links TRBV2 with TRBJ2-7; the D is unclear. This CDR3 comprises 14 residues. Germline V gene data show CDR1 as SNHLY and CDR2 as FYNNEI. Between the trimmed V and J ends, which lost 7 bases and 2 bases, there was a span of 15 bases. In nucleotides, the CDR3 is TGTGCCAGCAAAGCTTTCTTCTCTGCCTACGAGCAGTACTGT. The encoded protein is CASKAFFSAYEQYC.

The chain joins TRBV18 to TRBJ2-1; TRBD2 matches 10 bases. V dropped 3 bases and J dropped 0; count of bases not matched to a gene: 5. The CDR3 consists of 17 residues. Germline-derived CDR1 and CDR2 are KGHSH and LQKENI. The CDR3 is CASSPEASGSSYNEQFF. The CDR3 DNA reads as TGTGCCAGCTCACCGGAGGCTAGCGGGAGCTCCTACAATGAGCAGTTCTTC.

The genes are TRBV12-3 or TRBV12-4 and TRBJ2-7, with D tentatively TRBD1 (5 bases). The CDR3 has 15 amino acids. V gave up 2 bases and J gave up 2 bases, with 13 bases separating them. CDR3 coding DNA: TGTGCCAGCAGTTTATTCGCAGGGTCTGCCTACGAGCAGTACTTC. Translated, it gives CASSLFAGSAYEQYF.

With regard to this clonotype: This may be a read error: a much more frequent sequence differs by one nucleotide. The CDR3: CASSQVAGGDYGYTF. The CDR3 nucleotides read TGTGCCAGCAGCCAAGTGGCAGGGGGAGACTATGGCTACACCTTC. This chain joins TRBV9 and TRBJ1-2, with 7 bases fitting TRBD1. The junction had 9 bases not matched to a gene; V was cut back by 4 bases and J by 3 bases. The CDR3 covers 15 residues. Germline lookup yields CDR1 SGDLS and CDR2 YYNGEE.

About this clonotype itself: This may arise from a read error, as a much more abundant clone is one base away. The chain combines TRBV3-1 with TRBJ1-6; D call uncertain. Trimming removed 4 bases at V and 8 bases at J, with 18 bases between. Per the germline V gene, CDR1 is LGHDT and CDR2 is YNNKEL (reference sequence). This CDR3 region has 16 residues. The CDR3 coding sequence is TGTGCCAGCAGCCGAGATCGGTCCCCATTATATTCACCCCTCCACTTT. It encodes CASSRDRSPLYSPLHF.